There are many counts of the clone carrying this T cell receptor beta chain. The antigen remains unidentified. Newly diagnosed patients aged 18 to 65 had hyperthyroidism of under 2 months' duration. From germline, CDR1 is LGHDT and CDR2 YNNKEL (reference sequence). This CDR3 is 13 amino acids long. V was shortened by 4 bases and J by 3 bases, with 10 bases between the two germline ends. What was amplified from RNA transcripts were TCR beta CDR3 regions. Initially, a first-round RT-PCR of the TCR CDR3 employed the HTBI primer set. A single record per CDR3 protein comes from TCRdb applying MiXCR to the multiplex PCR reads. The sample shows some 270,000 distinct CDR3 sequences, more than 10% of them seen only once. This specimen comes from a study of T cells in Graves' hyperthyroidism and ophthalmopathy. For the study at large: Peripheral blood draws took place at initial diagnosis, ahead of any treatment.

General study findings and limits: A 13 V-J model separated ophthalmopathy from stable hyperthyroidism. Peripheral blood also featured most of the thyroid clonotypes expanded above 0.001.

This TCR came from a woman in her twenties or thirties with Graves' hyperthyroidism that later progressed to Graves' ophthalmopathy. The sequencing input was blood. V and J are TRBV3-1 and TRBJ2-7; D perhaps matches TRBD1 (6 bases). CDR3 loop: CASSREQGYEQYF. The CDR3 nucleotides are TGTGCCAGCAGCCGAGAACAGGGCTACGAGCAGTACTTC.